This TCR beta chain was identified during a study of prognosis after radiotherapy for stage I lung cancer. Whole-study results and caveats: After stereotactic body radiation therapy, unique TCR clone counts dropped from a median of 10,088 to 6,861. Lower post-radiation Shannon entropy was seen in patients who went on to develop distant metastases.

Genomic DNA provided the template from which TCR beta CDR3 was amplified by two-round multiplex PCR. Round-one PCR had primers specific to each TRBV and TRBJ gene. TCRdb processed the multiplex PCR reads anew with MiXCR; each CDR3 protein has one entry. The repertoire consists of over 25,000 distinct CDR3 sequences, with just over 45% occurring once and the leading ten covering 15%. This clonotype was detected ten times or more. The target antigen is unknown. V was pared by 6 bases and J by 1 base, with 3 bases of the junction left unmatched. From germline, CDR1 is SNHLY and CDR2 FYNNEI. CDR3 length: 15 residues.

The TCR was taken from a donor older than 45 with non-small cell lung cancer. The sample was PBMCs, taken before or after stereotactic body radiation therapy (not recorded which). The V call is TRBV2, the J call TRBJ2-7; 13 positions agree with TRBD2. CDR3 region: CASRGGLAGSYEQYF. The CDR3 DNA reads TGTGCCAGCAGGGGGGGACTAGCGGGATCCTACGAGCAGTACTTC. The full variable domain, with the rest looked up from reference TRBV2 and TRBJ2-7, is EPEVTQTPSHQVTQMGQEVILRCVPISNHLYFYWYRQILGQKVEFLVSFYNNEISEKSEIFDDQFSVERPDGSNFTLKIRSTKLEDSAMYFCASRGGLAGSYEQYFGPGTRLTVT.